Each of the 19 T cell receptor beta chains below was sequenced from the same sample in a study of chronic HIV infection and antiretroviral therapy. TCRdb fed the 5' RACE reads into MiXCR, producing one record per CDR3 protein. The data contain about 38,000 distinct CDR3 sequences, about 8.9% of them singletons. Source material: peripheral blood. These receptor sequences come from an adult who had HIV and had not received antiretroviral therapy, or was an uninfected healthy control (not recorded which).

The V call is TRBV2, the J call TRBJ2-4, with D uncertain. The V end lost 8 bases, the J end lost 0 bases, and 14 bases lay between the germline ends. Germline V CDR1 and CDR2: SNHLY, FYNNEI. The CDR3 spans 15 residues. The CDR3 here is CASYDPRLAKNIQYF. CDR3 in DNA: TGTGCCAGCTATGATCCCCGGTTAGCCAAAAACATTCAGTACTTC.

This chain connects TRBV29-1 to TRBJ2-3; the D is unclear. Trimming stripped 4 bases from V and 1 base from J, with 9 bases between. Germline CDR1 is SQVTM and CDR2 is ANQGSEA. The CDR3 length is 13 residues. Written as DNA, the CDR3 is TGCAGCGTTGTGGGCCCGCGCACAGATACGCAGTATTTT. Its translation is CSVVGPRTDTQYF.

This clonotype has just a few counts. J is TRBJ2-1 and V is TRBV28, with D possibly being TRBD1 or TRBD2 (5 bases each). Germline V gene data show CDR1 as MDHEN and CDR2 as SYDVKM. CDR3 length: 14 amino acids. V was cut by 5 bases and J by 3 bases, with 11 bases left in between. CDR3 protein: CASSTGDHYNEQFF. The CDR3 DNA is TGTGCCAGCAGTACCGGGGACCACTACAATGAGCAGTTCTTC.

In this sample, this clonotype turned up many times. This chain connects TRBV11-2 to TRBJ2-5; D ambiguous. The germline V gene has CDR1 SGHAT and CDR2 FQNNGV. V lost 4 bases, J lost 1 base, and 4 bases lay in between. This CDR3 spans 12 amino acids. Here the CDR3 DNA reads TGTGCCAGCAGCTCTCTCCAAGAGACCCAGTACTTC. Its protein is CASSSLQETQYF.

This clonotype was detected a few times. The rearrangement links TRBV29-1 to TRBJ1-5, with TRBD1 as a possible D gene (5 bases). The CDR3 length is 13 residues. Germline V gives CDR1 SQVTM, CDR2 ANQGSEA. V dropped 5 bases and J dropped 2 bases, with 10 bases sitting between them. CDR3 DNA sequence: TGCAGCGTTCAGGGTTCTGGCAATCAGCCCCAGCATTTT. Its translation is CSVQGSGNQPQHF.

This clonotype was counted ten times or more. This chain links TRBV9 with TRBJ1-4; tentative D call: TRBD1 (5 bases). The CDR3 runs to 15 residues. V shed 0 bases and J shed 3 bases, with 9 bases lying between them. The germline gives CDR1 SGDLS, CDR2 YYNGEE. CDR3 residues: CASSVEAGANEKLFF. DNA of the CDR3: TGTGCCAGCAGCGTAGAGGCGGGGGCTAATGAAAAACTGTTTTTT.

The chain has TRBV7-2 and TRBJ1-1; a possible D gene is TRBD1 (6 bases). Germline CDR1 SGHTA, CDR2 FQGNSA. This CDR3 comprises 14 residues. The V gene lost 7 bases and the J gene lost 10 bases, with 22 bases spanning the gap. The CDR3 loop reads CASTLGGEGKGAFF. CDR3 bases: TGTGCCAGCACCCTAGGGGGGGAGGGGAAGGGAGCTTTCTTT.

This clonotype showed up many times. The V and J genes are TRBV2 and TRBJ1-1; D not certain. This CDR3 comprises 12 residues. The germline CDR1 and CDR2 sequences are SNHLY and FYNNEI. V lost 6 bases, J lost 7 bases, and 12 bases lay in between. CDR3 in DNA: TGTGCCAGCAGGGCCTTCGGGGTTGAAGCTTTCTTT. It encodes CASRAFGVEAFF.

This clonotype was counted many times. The V and J genes are TRBV3-1 and TRBJ2-5; 9 bases match TRBD2. V was clipped by 4 bases and J by 4 bases; unmatched bases: 1. Germline V gene lookup returns CDR1 LGHDT and CDR2 YNNKEL (reference sequence). The CDR3 has 13 residues. As DNA, the CDR3 is TGTGCCAGCAGCCCGGGACTAGCAGAGACCCAGTACTTC. Amino acid sequence: CASSPGLAETQYF.

As to this clonotype: A much larger clone differs by one base, so this may be a read error. The CDR3 DNA follows: TGTGCCAGCAGCGCGGGAATGGGCAAAAACATTCAGAACTTC. Translation: CASSAGMGKNIQNF. The chain recombines TRBV9 with TRBJ2-4, with TRBD2 as a possible D gene (5 bases). The CDR3 spans 14 residues. In germline, CDR1 is SGDLS, CDR2 YYNGEE.

This clonotype was seen only a few times. The V gene is TRBV2, the J gene TRBJ2-7; tentatively, D is TRBD1 (6 bases). CDR1 SNHLY and CDR2 FYNNEI come from the germline V gene. Trimming removed 4 bases at V and 7 bases at J, with 20 bases between. CDR3 size: 15 residues. The CDR3 spells CASSGQVLNWEEQYF. The CDR3 DNA reads as TGTGCCAGCAGTGGACAGGTTTTGAATTGGGAGGAGCAGTACTTC. Combining the CDR3 with reference TRBV2 and TRBJ2-7 gives the whole variable domain EPEVTQTPSHQVTQMGQEVILRCVPISNHLYFYWYRQILGQKVEFLVSFYNNEISEKSEIFDDQFSVERPDGSNFTLKIRSTKLEDSAMYFCASSGQVLNWEEQYFGPGTRLTVT.

In its sample, this clonotype ranks as medium-sized. The V and J genes are TRBV28 and TRBJ2-7; 7 positions match TRBD2. The CDR3 extends over 15 amino acids. CDR1 is MDHEN and CDR2 is SYDVKM in the germline V gene. The V segment lost 5 bases and the J segment 0 bases; nucleotides outside the gene matches: 7. The CDR3 spells CASSGSGFISYEQYF. In DNA, the CDR3 is TGTGCCAGCAGTGGTAGCGGGTTCATCTCCTACGAGCAGTACTTC.

This clonotype has at least ten counts. This rearrangement joins TRBV29-1 to TRBJ1-2; weak D call: TRBD1 (6 bases). The germline CDR1 and CDR2 sequences are SQVTM and ANQGSEA. Trimming removed 6 bases at V and 0 bases at J, with 14 bases between. This CDR3 has 14 residues. As DNA, the CDR3 is TGCAGCGTCCCCTCCCGACAGGCTAACTATGGCTACACCTTC. Its protein is CSVPSRQANYGYTF.

With respect to this clonotype: A much larger clone lies a single base off, so this may be a read error. The chain has TRBV20-1 and TRBJ1-1; TRBD1 matches at 7 bases. The germline CDR1 and CDR2 sequences are DFQATT and SNEGSKA (reference sequence). The CDR3 length is 15 residues. CDR3: CSATDWTGAVAETFF. The CDR3, as DNA: TGCAGTGCTACCGATTGGACAGGAGCGGTGGCTGAAACTTTCTTT.

This clonotype has a count of ten or more. This chain connects TRBV28 to TRBJ2-1; tentative D call: TRBD2 (6 bases). Germline-derived CDR1 and CDR2 are MDHEN and SYDVKM. The CDR3 spans 11 residues. Trimming left V 6 bases short and J 14 bases short, with 14 bases between. CDR3 amino acids: CASSYSGGKFF. The DNA for the CDR3 is TGTGCCAGCAGCTATAGCGGAGGAAAGTTCTTC.

This clonotype was detected only a few times. The J gene is TRBJ2-1, the V gene TRBV29-1; D not certain. Germline-derived CDR1 and CDR2 are SQVTM and ANQGSEA. Between the trimmed V and J ends, which lost 4 bases and 8 bases, there was a span of 12 bases. The CDR3 runs 12 residues. CDR3 region: CSVAHGGDEQFF. In nucleotides, the CDR3 is TGCAGCGTTGCGCATGGCGGAGATGAGCAGTTCTTC.

The J gene is TRBJ2-1, the V gene TRBV20-1; 12 positions match TRBD2. The V and J ends lost 0 bases and 7 bases, in that order; junction bases with no gene match: 19. Germline lookup yields CDR1 DFQATT and CDR2 SNEGSKA (reference sequence). The CDR3 runs 20 residues. CDR3 sequence (DNA): TGCAGTGCTAGAGATAGGACAGGGGTGACTAGCGGGAGTCTGGGTAATGAGCAGTTCTTC. Its translation: CSARDRTGVTSGSLGNEQFF.

This clonotype was recorded many times. The chain has TRBV27 and TRBJ2-7; D remains unclear. Germline CDR1 MNHEY, CDR2 SMNVEV (reference sequence). This CDR3 has 12 residues. Trimming removed 7 bases from V and 4 bases from J, with 11 bases in between. The CDR3 reads CASKGGHYEQYF. The CDR3 region has the DNA TGTGCCAGCAAGGGCGGCCATTACGAGCAGTACTTC.

This clonotype has only a few counts. This chain links TRBV28 with TRBJ2-7; 7 bases agree with TRBD1. V lost 11 bases and J lost 2; bases outside the gene matches: 12. Germline V gives CDR1 MDHEN, CDR2 SYDVKM. The CDR3 loop spans 14 amino acids. In DNA form, the CDR3 reads TGTGCCGCCGGTCCGGGACAGAAAACCTACGAGCAGTACTTC. The encoded protein is CAAGPGQKTYEQYF.